This T cell receptor (beta chain) is drawn from a study of identical twins (dated by TCRdb to the mid-2010s). In terms of the full investigation: The study deep-sequenced TCR alpha and beta repertoires from monozygotic twins, unrelated adults of various ages and cord blood to test whether fetal clonotypes persist. To rule out contamination, replicate twin experiments were performed at different times with different library preparation protocols. Results the study describes overall, beyond this receptor: Invariant T cells such as MAIT and iNKT could partly confound zero-insertion analyses, although diverse VJ usage argued against such confounding for most clonotypes. Conclusions relied on cross-sectional statistical analysis, since the same donors could not be followed over many years. Compared with coincidental sharing between unrelated individuals, out-of-frame TCR alpha sequences shared between twins had an excess of sequences with low generation probability. In monozygotic twins, out-of-frame TCR alpha sharing was systematically underestimated by recombination models, although the models agreed with sharing between unrelated individuals. Excess twin sharing in beta out-of-frame sequences was weaker because fewer shared sequences lowered the signal-to-noise ratio. Abundant cord blood beta clonotypes had fewer insertions, young adult naive repertoires showed a similar but weaker trend, and memory repertoires showed no such trend.

Every donor was a healthy Caucasian. The twin cohort consisted of three pairs of female monozygotic twins, all aged about 18 to 29 years. Peripheral blood mononuclear cells were used as the source from which RNA for TCR libraries was isolated. This clonotype was picked up a small number of times. This receptor's antigen is unknown. No much larger clonotype is one base removed from it; base qualities were not supplied. The germline V gene provides CDR1 SGHTA and CDR2 FQGNSA. The CDR3 runs 16 residues from the cysteine to the phenylalanine. Here the CDR3 DNA is all that survives: 48 bases in frame from base 1. V sheds 5 bases and J sheds 3 bases, leaving 19 bases between their ends. The library was prepared using 5' RACE. This sample was sequenced with an Illumina HiSeq 2000. A universal primer binding site was introduced by template switching, and a unique molecular identifier was present in the final cDNA, enabling accurate counting of TCR cDNA molecules. First-strand cDNA for TCR alpha and beta chains was synthesized from specific primers in the conserved constant-segment region. Each cDNA library was double barcoded, with a SMART-Mk sample barcode plus Illumina barcodes, to control for contamination. Two successive PCR steps introduced TruSeq adapter sequences along with Illumina sample barcodes. The Illumina HiSeq platform was used with custom primers to sequence TCR alpha and beta cDNA libraries. The authors' pipeline ran thus. Raw reads were processed with MiGEC to extract unique molecular identifiers, and MiXCR was used to determine CDR3 positions. For each individual, recombination models were inferred using an EM algorithm with the repgenHMM and IGoR tools. The analysis of shared clonotypes was done with the tcR package in R, with sharing normalized by the product of cloneset sizes. Out-of-frame nonproductive sequences were analyzed to study raw recombination free of thymic and clonal selection effects. TCRdb reworked the public reads: Q25 trimming with fastp, MiXCR clone assembly, productive beta chains retained. CDR3 protein sequences are deduplicated, and each keeps its most common genes and DNA. The V and J calls reflect TCRdb's pipeline rather than the authors' work. Present in this sample are about 920,000 distinct CDR3 sequences, 9% to 15% of which were seen just once. 1.5% to 2% of the sample comes from the top ten.

The same data also contributed to another study, on yellow fever vaccine responses in identical twins. The second investigation adds: The authors reported that the T cell response to vaccination in identical twins appeared partly convergent and partly personalized. In the study, vaccine-responding T cell clones were precisely tracked in identical twins.

The rearrangement combines TRBV7-2 with TRBJ1-1; TRBD1 might be the D gene, on 6 matching bases. This clonotype originated in a woman under 30 in good health. The material sequenced was PBMCs. The CDR3 reads as follows: CASSAYIQGWDTEAFF. The DNA reads as follows: TGTGCCAGCAGCGCCTACATACAGGGTTGGGACACTGAAGCTTTCTTT.